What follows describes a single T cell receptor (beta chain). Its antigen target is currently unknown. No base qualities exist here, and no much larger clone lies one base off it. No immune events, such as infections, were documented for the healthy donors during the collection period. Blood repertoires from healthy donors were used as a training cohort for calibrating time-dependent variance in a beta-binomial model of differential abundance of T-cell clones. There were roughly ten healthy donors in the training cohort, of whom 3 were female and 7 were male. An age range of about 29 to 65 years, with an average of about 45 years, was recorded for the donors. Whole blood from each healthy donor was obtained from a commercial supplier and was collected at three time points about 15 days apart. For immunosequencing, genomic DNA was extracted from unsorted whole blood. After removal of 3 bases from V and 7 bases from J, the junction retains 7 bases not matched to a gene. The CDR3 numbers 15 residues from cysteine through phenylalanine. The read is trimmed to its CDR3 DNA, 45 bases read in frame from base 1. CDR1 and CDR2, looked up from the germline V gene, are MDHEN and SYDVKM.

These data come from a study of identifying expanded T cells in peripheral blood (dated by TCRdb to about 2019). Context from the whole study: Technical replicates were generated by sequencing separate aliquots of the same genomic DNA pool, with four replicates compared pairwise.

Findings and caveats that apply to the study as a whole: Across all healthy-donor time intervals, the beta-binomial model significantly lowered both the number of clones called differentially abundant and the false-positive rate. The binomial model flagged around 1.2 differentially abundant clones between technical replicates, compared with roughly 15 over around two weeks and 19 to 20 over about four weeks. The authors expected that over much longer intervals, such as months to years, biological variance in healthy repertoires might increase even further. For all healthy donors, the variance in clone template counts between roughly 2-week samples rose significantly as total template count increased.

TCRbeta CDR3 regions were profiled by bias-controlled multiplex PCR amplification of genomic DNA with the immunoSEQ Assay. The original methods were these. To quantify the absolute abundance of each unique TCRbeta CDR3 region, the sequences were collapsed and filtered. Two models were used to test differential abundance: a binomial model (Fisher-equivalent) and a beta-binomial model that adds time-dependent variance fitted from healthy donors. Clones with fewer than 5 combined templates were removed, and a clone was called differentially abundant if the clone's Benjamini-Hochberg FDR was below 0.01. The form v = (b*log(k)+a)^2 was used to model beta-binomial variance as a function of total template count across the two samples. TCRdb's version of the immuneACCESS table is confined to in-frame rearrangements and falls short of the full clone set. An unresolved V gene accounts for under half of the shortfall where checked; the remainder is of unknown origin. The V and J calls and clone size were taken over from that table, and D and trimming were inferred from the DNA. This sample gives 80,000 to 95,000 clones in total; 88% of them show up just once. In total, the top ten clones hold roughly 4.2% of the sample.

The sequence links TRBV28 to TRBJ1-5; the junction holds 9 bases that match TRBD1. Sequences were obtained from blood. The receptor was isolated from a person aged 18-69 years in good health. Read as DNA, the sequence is TGTGCCAGCAGTTTGGACAGGGGTCTACGGCAGCCCCAGCATTTT. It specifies CASSLDRGLRQPQHF.